This passage covers 3 T cell receptor beta chains from one sample sequenced in a study of shared T cell receptors in the human thymus. Generated by immunoSEQ multiplex PCR, the TCRdb table keeps only in-frame clones and is missing some. Of some 700,000 clones listed, approximately 87% were seen once; the top ten hold 0.008% to 0.011%. This same sample was also taken into another study, of human thymus T cells.

The source material was thymocytes. All receptors derive from a boy in the first two years of life with a congenital heart defect.

The V gene is TRBV14, the J gene TRBJ1-2; D is unclear. The V end lost 0 bases, the J end lost 4 bases, and 18 bases lay between the germline ends. Germline values: CDR1 SGHDN, CDR2 FVKESK. The CDR3 contains 17 residues. Here the CDR3 reads CASSQENQLASIYGYTF. CDR3 nucleotides: TGTGCCAGCAGCCAAGAAAACCAACTGGCTAGTATCTATGGCTACACCTTC.

The chain is built from TRBV10-1 and TRBJ2-2; weak D call: TRBD1 (5 bases). This CDR3 comprises 19 residues. The germline V gene has CDR1 WNHNN and CDR2 SYGVQD (reference sequence). Trimming cost V 2 bases and J 6 bases, with 25 bases left between them. In DNA form, the CDR3 reads TGCGCCAGCAGTGAGCATGTATGGGGCAGGGAAAATGAGTCCGGGGAGCTGTTTTTT. It yields the protein CASSEHVWGRENESGELFF.

The CDR3 bases are TGCAGCGTTGCTCGGGACTTAAGGGTGGACACTGAAGCTTTCTTT. Amino acid sequence: CSVARDLRVDTEAFF. The rearrangement joins TRBV29-1 to TRBJ1-1; D perhaps matches TRBD1 (5 bases). From germline, CDR1 is SQVTM and CDR2 ANQGSEA. Trimming removed 4 bases from V and 3 bases from J, with 18 bases in between. The CDR3 contains 15 residues.